A single sample is the source of the 22 T cell receptor beta chains below, sequenced in a study of shared clonotypes between healthy human individuals. Clones were read by immunoSEQ multiplex PCR, and TCRdb kept only the in-frame ones, dropping some. The data hold about 2 million clones, with about 95% observed a single time. In the naive CD8 group, cells lacked CD45RO and were positively selected for CCR7, so terminally differentiated effector memory CD45RA+ cells were left out. The sample taken for sequencing was naive CD8+ T cells sorted from blood. Source of these receptors: a man younger than 30 in good health.

This chain connects TRBV6-1 to TRBJ2-7, with 9 bases lining up with TRBD2. The V gene's germline CDR1 is MNHNS and CDR2 SASEGT. The CDR3 extends over 15 amino acids. Trimming cost V 5 bases and J 7 bases; bases outside gene matches: 12. CDR3: CASSPPGGGAGEQYF. CDR3 coding DNA: TGTGCCAGCAGTCCTCCGGGCGGGGGGGCAGGAGAGCAGTACTTC.

This clone was seen only once. The V and J genes are TRBV28 and TRBJ2-1, with 11 bases lining up with TRBD1. V lost 3 bases to trimming and J lost 9 bases; unmatched junction nucleotides: 4. Germline CDR1 is MDHEN and CDR2 is SYDVKM. The CDR3 loop spans 14 amino acids. In DNA form, the CDR3 reads TGTGCCAGCAGTTTGAGCGGGACAGGGGGTGAGCAGTTCTTC. Protein product: CASSLSGTGGEQFF. Supplemented by reference TRBV28 and TRBJ2-1, the full variable domain reads DVKVTQSSRYLVKRTGEKVFLECVQDMDHENMFWYRQDPGLGLRLIYFSYDVKMKEKGDIPEGYSVSREKKERFSLILESASTNQTSMYLCASSLSGTGGEQFFGPGTRLTVL.

The chain employs TRBV6-6 and TRBJ2-1; D gene ambiguous. V gave up 4 bases and J gave up 9 bases, with 16 bases separating them. Germline CDR1 and CDR2: MNHNY and SVGAGI (reference sequence). CDR3 length equals 14 residues. The CDR3 protein is CASSSQPSQAEQFF. Here the CDR3 DNA reads TGTGCCAGCAGTTCCCAACCCTCTCAAGCTGAGCAGTTCTTC.

The J gene is TRBJ2-1, the V gene TRBV13; D ambiguous. The germline gives CDR1 PRHDT, CDR2 FYEKMQ (reference sequence). V was pared by 1 base and J by 1 base, with 5 bases between. The CDR3 runs 14 residues. CDR3: CASSLAPSYNEQFF. In nucleotides, the CDR3 is TGTGCCAGCAGCTTAGCGCCTTCCTACAATGAGCAGTTCTTC.

In nucleotides, the CDR3 is TGTGCCAGCAGCGGCGGGGGGCTGAGCTCCTACGAGCAGTACTTC. It encodes CASSGGGLSSYEQYF. V and J are TRBV13 and TRBJ2-7; 8 positions agree with TRBD2. Germline assignment: CDR1 PRHDT and CDR2 FYEKMQ (reference sequence). This CDR3 region has 15 residues. V shed 5 bases and J 0 bases; nucleotides not matched to a gene: 6.

Only one count was recorded for this clone. V gene TRBV5-6 combines with J gene TRBJ1-2; possibly TRBD1 for D (5 bases). This CDR3 is 14 amino acids long. Germline V lookup: CDR1 SGHDT, CDR2 YYEEEE. V lost 4 bases and J lost 0, with 10 bases in between. The CDR3 region has the DNA TGTGCCAGCAGCCCAGGGTGGGCTAACTATGGCTACACCTTC. The encoded protein is CASSPGWANYGYTF.

The CDR3: CASSPPSEGYEQYF. Here the CDR3 DNA reads TGTGCCAGCAGCCCCCCGAGCGAGGGATACGAGCAGTACTTC. J is TRBJ2-7 and V is TRBV13; D is possibly TRBD2 (5 bases). The CDR3 totals 14 residues. V lost 5 bases and J 4 bases, leaving 15 bases between the germline ends. Germline assignment: CDR1 PRHDT and CDR2 FYEKMQ (reference sequence). Looking up the rest from reference TRBV13 and TRBJ2-7 gives the full variable domain: AAGVIQSPRHLIKEKRETATLKCYPIPRHDTVYWYQQGPGQDPQFLISFYEKMQSDKGSIPDRFSAQQFSDYHSELNMSSLELGDSALYFCASSPPSEGYEQYFGPGTRLTVT.

In its sample, this clone was seen once. The chain carries TRBV11-2 and TRBJ2-7, with 10 bases that match TRBD2. This CDR3 contains 14 residues. J lost 4 bases, V lost 6 bases, and 6 bases had no gene match. Germline assignment: CDR1 SGHAT and CDR2 FQNNGV. The CDR3 is CASSLSGRAYEQYF. For the CDR3, the DNA is TGTGCCAGCAGTCTGAGCGGGAGGGCGTACGAGCAGTACTTC.

The genes are TRBV7-8 and TRBJ2-5; D possibly uses TRBD1 or TRBD2 (5 bases each). V was pared by 5 bases and J by 6 bases, with 22 bases between. The CDR3 consists of 16 residues. From germline, CDR1 is SGHVS and CDR2 FQNEAQ. CDR3 DNA sequence: TGTGCCAGCAGCACACCGCATGGCGTGGGGGATCAGACCCAGTACTTC. Protein product: CASSTPHGVGDQTQYF.

In DNA form, the CDR3 reads TGCGCCAGCAGCCAAGCCGGGACAACCCTCGATGTGGCTTTCTTT. It codes for CASSQAGTTLDVAFF. The V and J genes are TRBV4-1 and TRBJ1-1, with a possible D match to TRBD1 (6 bases). The V and J ends lost 1 base and 11 bases respectively, with 20 bases between them. The CDR3 consists of 15 residues. Germline loops: CDR1 MGHRA, CDR2 YSYEKL.

The chain couples TRBV7-6 to TRBJ2-3; TRBD1 is a possible D gene (6 bases). Germline-derived CDR1 and CDR2 are SGHVS and FNYEAQ. V shed 2 bases and J shed 4 bases, with 10 bases lying between them. There are 14 residues in the CDR3. The CDR3 sequence: CASSLNPGADTQYF. CDR3 in DNA: TGTGCCAGCAGCTTAAACCCAGGGGCAGATACGCAGTATTTT.

This chain uses TRBV6-5 with TRBJ1-2; unclear D gene. CDR3 size: 14 residues. From germline, CDR1 is MNHEY and CDR2 SVGAGI. Trimming took off 4 bases at V and 4 bases at J, with 13 bases between the two ends. The CDR3 DNA reads TGTGCCAGCAGTTCCCCGCTAGGAACCTATGGCTACACCTTC. This sequence encodes CASSSPLGTYGYTF.

The V call is TRBV29-1, the J call TRBJ2-5; D is unresolved. Germline V gives CDR1 SQVTM, CDR2 ANQGSEA. The CDR3 length is 15 residues. Trimming stripped 3 bases from V and 1 base from J, with 15 bases between. The DNA for the CDR3 is TGCAGCGTTGACCCGGTGGGTTCCGGCCAAGAGACCCAGTACTTC. Its protein product is CSVDPVGSGQETQYF.

The chain links TRBV29-1 to TRBJ1-2; D is unresolved. CDR1 is SQVTM and CDR2 is ANQGSEA in the germline V gene. CDR3 length: 19 amino acids. V was cut by 2 bases and J by 8 bases, with 33 bases left in between. The chain's CDR3 is CSVEPSLGQSVSLGGGYTF. The CDR3 DNA follows: TGCAGCGTTGAACCCTCTTTAGGCCAGAGCGTAAGCCTTGGCGGGGGCTACACCTTC.

A remark on this clone: This sample includes further DNA sequences coding for the same CDR3. The chain combines TRBV19 with TRBJ1-1; D gene unclear. Trimming stripped 5 bases from V and 1 base from J, with 8 bases between. The CDR3 contains 13 residues. Germline V gene sequence: CDR1 LNHDA, CDR2 SQIVND (reference sequence). CDR3 sequence reads: CASSLTENTEAFF. The CDR3 DNA sequence: TGTGCCAGTAGTCTTACCGAGAACACTGAAGCTTTCTTT.

Notes on this clone: An end of the junction does not agree with germline; a read error may underlie this. J is TRBJ2-7 and V is TRBV6-1; 9 bases align to TRBD1. The CDR3 consists of 13 residues. The germline V gene has CDR1 MNHNS and CDR2 SASEGT. The CDR3 protein is CASSQYPGQGLVF. CDR3 nucleotides: TGTGCCAGCAGCCAATATCCGGGACAGGGTCTAGTCTTC.

For this clone: The same CDR3 also results from other DNA sequences found in this sample. The CDR3 nucleotides read TGTGCCTGGTCGGGGGTGTCCTACAATGAGCAGTTCTTC. Its translation: CAWSGVSYNEQFF. The rearrangement uses TRBV30 and TRBJ2-1; the D gene is possibly TRBD2 (6 bases). V was pared by 5 bases and J by 1 base, with 9 bases between. The CDR3 is made up of 13 amino acids. CDR1 is GTSNPN and CDR2 is SVGIG in the germline V gene (reference sequence).

This clone was observed a single time. This specimen includes other DNA sequences encoding the same CDR3. The genes are TRBV30 and TRBJ2-7; D uncertain. This CDR3 contains 12 residues. Per the germline V gene, CDR1 is GTSNPN and CDR2 is SVGIG (reference sequence). The germline V and J ends were trimmed by 0 bases and 6 bases, with 9 bases remaining between them. Written as DNA, the CDR3 is TGTGCCTGGAGTGTTATAGGGCCCGAGCAGTACTTC. This translates into CAWSVIGPEQYF.

A remark on this clone: The same CDR3 also results from other DNA sequences found in this sample. CDR3 coding DNA: TGTGCCAGCAGCTCGGGACCTGAAGCTTTCTTT. It specifies CASSSGPEAFF. The rearrangement uses TRBV7-6 and TRBJ1-1, with a tentative D call TRBD1 (5 bases). The V and J ends lost 4 bases and 6 bases respectively, with 6 bases between them. The CDR3 extends over 11 amino acids. Germline CDR1 SGHVS, CDR2 FNYEAQ.

With respect to this clone: One end of the junction does not line up with germline, which may come from a read error. V gene TRBV7-7 combines with J gene TRBJ2-7; D is uncertain. CDR3 size: 13 residues. The germline gives CDR1 SSHAT, CDR2 FNYEAQ (reference sequence). Written as DNA, the CDR3 is TGTGCTAGCAGCTACGACCCCACTAACGAGCAGTACTTC. Its protein is CASSYDPTNEQYF.

The J gene is TRBJ2-7, the V gene TRBV25-1; D is unclear. Germline-derived CDR1 and CDR2 are MGHDK and SYGVNS. With 0 bases removed from V and 3 bases from J, the gap between germline ends came to 9 bases. This CDR3 contains 14 residues. CDR3 sequence reads: CASSEYTTNYEQYF. For the CDR3, the DNA is TGTGCCAGCAGTGAATATACGACAAACTACGAGCAGTACTTC.

The CDR3 DNA reads TGTGCCAGCAGCCAACTGGGACCTCACTCGGAGCAGTACTTC. Protein sequence: CASSQLGPHSEQYF. The chain links TRBV7-6 to TRBJ2-7; D possibly matches TRBD1 or TRBD2 (5 bases each). The germline gives CDR1 SGHVS, CDR2 FNYEAQ. Trimming removed 5 bases from V and 7 bases from J, with 18 bases in between. This CDR3 spans 14 amino acids.